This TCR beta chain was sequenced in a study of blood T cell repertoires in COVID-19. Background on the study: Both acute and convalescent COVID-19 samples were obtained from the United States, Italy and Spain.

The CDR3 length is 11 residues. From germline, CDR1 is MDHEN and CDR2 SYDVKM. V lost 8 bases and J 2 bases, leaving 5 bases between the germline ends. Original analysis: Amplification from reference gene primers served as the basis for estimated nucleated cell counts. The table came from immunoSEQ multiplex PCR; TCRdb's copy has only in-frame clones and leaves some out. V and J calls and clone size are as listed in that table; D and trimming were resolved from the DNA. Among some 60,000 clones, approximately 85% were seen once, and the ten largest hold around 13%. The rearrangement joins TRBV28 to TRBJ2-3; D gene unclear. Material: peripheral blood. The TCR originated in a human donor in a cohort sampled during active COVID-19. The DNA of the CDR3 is TGTGCCAGCTCTAACACAGATACGCAGTATTTT. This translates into CASSNTDTQYF.